This T cell receptor (beta chain) was obtained from a study of blood T cell repertoires in COVID-19. Study-level background: The cDNA or gDNA used as material had been derived from T cells, B-cell-depleted T cells, or PBMCs.

In the authors' workflow: Estimated nucleated cell counts came from reference gene primer amplification. TCRdb's copy holds only in-frame clones and misses some; the assay was immunoSEQ multiplex PCR. The V and J calls and clone size are taken from that table; D and trimming were inferred from the DNA. The sample includes approximately 160,000 clones, approximately 79% seen only once; the top ten take less than 20%. CDR1 and CDR2 from the germline V gene are LGHDT and YNNKEL (reference sequence). This CDR3 has 14 amino acids. V gave up 3 bases and J gave up 3 bases, with 9 bases separating them. The source material was peripheral blood. V gene TRBV3-1 (or the pseudogene TRBV3-2) combines with J gene TRBJ1-5; TRBD1 might be the D (5 bases). This receptor was obtained from a woman of 80 years or more with acute or convalescent COVID-19. DNA for the CDR3: TGTGCCAGCAGCCAGGCAGGGTTCAATCAGCCCCAGCATTTT. Its translation: CASSQAGFNQPQHF.